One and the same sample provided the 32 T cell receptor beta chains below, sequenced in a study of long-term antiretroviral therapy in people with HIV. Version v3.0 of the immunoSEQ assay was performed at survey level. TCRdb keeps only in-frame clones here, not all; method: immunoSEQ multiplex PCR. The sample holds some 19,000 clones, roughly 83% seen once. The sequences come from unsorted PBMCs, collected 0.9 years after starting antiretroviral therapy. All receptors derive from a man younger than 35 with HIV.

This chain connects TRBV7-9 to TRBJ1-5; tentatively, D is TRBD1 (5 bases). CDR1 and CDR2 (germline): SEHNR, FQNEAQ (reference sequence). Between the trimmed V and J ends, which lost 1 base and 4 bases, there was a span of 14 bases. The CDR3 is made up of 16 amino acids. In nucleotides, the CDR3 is TGTGCCAGCAGCTTAGAGGGGTCAGGGTCAAATCAGCCCCAGCATTTT. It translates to CASSLEGSGSNQPQHF.

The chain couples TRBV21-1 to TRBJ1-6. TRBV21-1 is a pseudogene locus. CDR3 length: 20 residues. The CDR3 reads CASSKPYGRESSYYNSPLHF. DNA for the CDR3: TGTGCCAGCAGCAAACCTTACGGGAGGGAAAGTTCTTATTATAATTCACCCCTCCACTTT.

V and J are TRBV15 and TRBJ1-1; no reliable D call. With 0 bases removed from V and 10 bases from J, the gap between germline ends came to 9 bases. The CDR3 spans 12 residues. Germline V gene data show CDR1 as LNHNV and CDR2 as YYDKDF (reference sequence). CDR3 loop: CATSRDESGAFF. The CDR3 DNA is TGTGCCACCAGCAGAGACGAGAGTGGAGCTTTCTTT.

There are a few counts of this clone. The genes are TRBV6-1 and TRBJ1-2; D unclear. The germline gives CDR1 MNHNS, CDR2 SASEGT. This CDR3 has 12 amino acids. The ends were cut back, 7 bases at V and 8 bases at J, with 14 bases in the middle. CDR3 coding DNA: TGTGCCAGCAAAGCCGACGGAGGAGGCTACACCTTC. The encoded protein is CASKADGGGYTF.

The CDR3 loop reads CAWELRDRNSPLHF. As DNA, the CDR3 is TGTGCCTGGGAGCTCCGGGACAGGAATTCACCCCTCCACTTT. This sequence joins TRBV30 and TRBJ1-6; 8 positions match TRBD1. The junction had 7 bases not matched to a gene; V was cut back by 5 bases and J by 7 bases. Looked up from germline, CDR1 is GTSNPN and CDR2 is SVGIG (reference sequence). This CDR3 is 14 amino acids long. Drawing the rest from reference TRBV30 and TRBJ1-6, the complete variable domain is SQTIHQWPATLVQPVGSPLSLECTVEGTSNPNLYWYRQAAGRGLQLLFYSVGIGQISSEVPQNLSASRPQDRQFILSSKKLLLSDSGFYLCAWELRDRNSPLHFGNGTRLTVT.

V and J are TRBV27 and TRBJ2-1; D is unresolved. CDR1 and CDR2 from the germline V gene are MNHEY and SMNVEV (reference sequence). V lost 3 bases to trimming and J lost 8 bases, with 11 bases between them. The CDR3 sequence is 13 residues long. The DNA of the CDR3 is TGTGCCAGCAGTTTGCAGGTGGAGTATGAGCAGTTCTTC. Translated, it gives CASSLQVEYEQFF.

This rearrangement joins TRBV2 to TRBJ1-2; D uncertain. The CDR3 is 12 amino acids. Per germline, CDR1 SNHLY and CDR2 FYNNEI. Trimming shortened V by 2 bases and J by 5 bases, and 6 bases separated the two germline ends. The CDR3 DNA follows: TGTGCCAGCAGTGAACGGCAATATGGCTACACCTTC. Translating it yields CASSERQYGYTF.

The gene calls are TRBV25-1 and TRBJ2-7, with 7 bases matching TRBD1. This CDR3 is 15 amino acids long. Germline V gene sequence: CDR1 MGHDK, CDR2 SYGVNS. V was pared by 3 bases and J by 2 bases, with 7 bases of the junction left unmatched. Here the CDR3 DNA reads TGTGCCAGCAGTGACCTGGGACAGAAGACCTACGAGCAGTACTTC. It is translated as CASSDLGQKTYEQYF.

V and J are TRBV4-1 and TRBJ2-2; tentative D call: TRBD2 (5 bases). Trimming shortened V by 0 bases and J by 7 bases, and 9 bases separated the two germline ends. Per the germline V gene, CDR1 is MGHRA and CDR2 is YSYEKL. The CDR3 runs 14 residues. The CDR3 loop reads CASSQDEGVGELFF. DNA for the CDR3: TGCGCCAGCAGCCAAGATGAGGGAGTCGGGGAGCTGTTTTTT.

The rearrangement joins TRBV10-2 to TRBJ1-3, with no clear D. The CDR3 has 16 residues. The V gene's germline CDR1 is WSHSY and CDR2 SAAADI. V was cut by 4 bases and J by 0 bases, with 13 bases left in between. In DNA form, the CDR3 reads TGCGCCAGCAGTGGAGGTCCGCGGATCTCTGGAAACACCATATATTTT. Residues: CASSGGPRISGNTIYF.

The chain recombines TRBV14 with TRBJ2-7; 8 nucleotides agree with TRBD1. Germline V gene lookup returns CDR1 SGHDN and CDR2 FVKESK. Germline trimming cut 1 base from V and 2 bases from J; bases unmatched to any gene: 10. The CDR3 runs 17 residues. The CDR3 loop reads CASSQVILADRAYEQYV. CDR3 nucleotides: TGTGCCAGCAGCCAAGTTATCTTAGCGGACAGGGCCTACGAGCAGTACGTC.

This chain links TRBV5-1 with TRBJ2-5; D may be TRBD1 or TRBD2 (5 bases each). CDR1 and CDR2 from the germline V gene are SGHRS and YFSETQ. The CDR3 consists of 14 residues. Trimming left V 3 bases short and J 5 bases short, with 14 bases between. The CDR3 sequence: CASSSMGVGETQYF. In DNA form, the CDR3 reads TGCGCCAGCAGCTCGATGGGGGTTGGGGAGACCCAGTACTTC.

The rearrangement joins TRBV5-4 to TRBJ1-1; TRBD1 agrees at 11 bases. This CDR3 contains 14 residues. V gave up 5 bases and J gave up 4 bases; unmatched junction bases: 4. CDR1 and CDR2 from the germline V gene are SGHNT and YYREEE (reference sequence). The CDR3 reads CASSRTGGGTEAFF. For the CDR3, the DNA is TGTGCCAGCAGTCGGACAGGGGGCGGCACTGAAGCTTTCTTT.

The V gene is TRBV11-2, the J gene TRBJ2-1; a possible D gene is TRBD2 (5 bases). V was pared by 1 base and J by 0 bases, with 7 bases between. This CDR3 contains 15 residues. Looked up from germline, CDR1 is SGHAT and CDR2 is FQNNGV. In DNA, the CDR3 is TGTGCCAGCAGCTTAGCGGGGAGCTCCTACAATGAGCAGTTCTTC. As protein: CASSLAGSSYNEQFF.

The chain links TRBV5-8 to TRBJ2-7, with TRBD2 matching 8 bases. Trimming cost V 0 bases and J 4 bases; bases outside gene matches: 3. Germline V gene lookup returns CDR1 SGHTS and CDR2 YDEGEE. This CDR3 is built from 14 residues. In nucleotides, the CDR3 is TGTGCCAGCAGCTTGGGCGGGGGGCAGTACGAGCAGTACGTC. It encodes CASSLGGGQYEQYV.

This CDR3 is CASSQGDGKETQYF. For the CDR3, the DNA is TGTGCCAGCAGCCAAGGTGACGGGAAGGAGACCCAGTACTTC. The rearrangement joins TRBV4-2 to TRBJ2-5, with D possibly TRBD2 on 5 matching bases. There are 14 residues in the CDR3. Between the trimmed V and J ends, which lost 1 base and 5 bases, there was a span of 11 bases. The germline gives CDR1 LGHNA, CDR2 YNFKEQ.

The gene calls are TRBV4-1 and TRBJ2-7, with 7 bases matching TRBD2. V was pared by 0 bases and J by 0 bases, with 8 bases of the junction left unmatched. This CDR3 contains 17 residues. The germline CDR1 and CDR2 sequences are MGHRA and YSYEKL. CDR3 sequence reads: CASSQDKREGNSYEQYF. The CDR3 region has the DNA TGCGCCAGCAGCCAAGATAAAAGGGAGGGGAACTCCTACGAGCAGTACTTC.

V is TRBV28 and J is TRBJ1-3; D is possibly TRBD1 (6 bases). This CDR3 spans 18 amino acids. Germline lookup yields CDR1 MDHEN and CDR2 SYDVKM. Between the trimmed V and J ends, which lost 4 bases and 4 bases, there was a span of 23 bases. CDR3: CASSWILKRGARGNTIYF. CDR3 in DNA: TGTGCCAGCAGTTGGATCCTTAAACGGGGGGCGCGAGGAAACACCATATATTTT.

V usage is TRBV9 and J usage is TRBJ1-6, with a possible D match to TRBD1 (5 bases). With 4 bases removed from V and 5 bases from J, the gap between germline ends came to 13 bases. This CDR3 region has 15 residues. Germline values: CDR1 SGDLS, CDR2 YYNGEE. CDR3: CASSRAGTDNSPLHF. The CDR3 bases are TGTGCCAGCAGCCGCGCCGGGACTGATAATTCACCCCTCCACTTT. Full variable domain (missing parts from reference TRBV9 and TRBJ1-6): DSGVTQTPKHLITATGQRVTLRCSPRSGDLSVYWYQQSLDQGLQFLIQYYNGEERAKGNILERFSAQQFPDLHSELNLSSLELGDSALYFCASSRAGTDNSPLHFGNGTRLTVT.

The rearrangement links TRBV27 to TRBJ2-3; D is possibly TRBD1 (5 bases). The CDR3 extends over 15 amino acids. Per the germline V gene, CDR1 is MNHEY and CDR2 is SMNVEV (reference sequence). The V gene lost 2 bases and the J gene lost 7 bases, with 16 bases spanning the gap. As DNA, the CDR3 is TGTGCCAGCAGTTTAAACTCTGGCAGGGCTAATACGCAGTATTTT. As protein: CASSLNSGRANTQYF.

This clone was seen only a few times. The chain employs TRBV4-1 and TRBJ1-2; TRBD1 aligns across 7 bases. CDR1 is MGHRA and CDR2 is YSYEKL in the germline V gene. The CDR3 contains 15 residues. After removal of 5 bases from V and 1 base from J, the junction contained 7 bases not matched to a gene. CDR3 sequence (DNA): TGCGCCAGCAGCGACGGGACAGCTAATAACTATGGCTACACCTTC. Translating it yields CASSDGTANNYGYTF.

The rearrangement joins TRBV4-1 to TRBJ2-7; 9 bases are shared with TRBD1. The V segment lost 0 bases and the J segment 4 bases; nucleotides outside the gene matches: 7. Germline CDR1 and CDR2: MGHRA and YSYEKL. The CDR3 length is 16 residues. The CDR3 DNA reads TGCGCCAGCAGCCAAGATAGGGGGACAGGGTCTTACGAGCAGTACTTC. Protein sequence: CASSQDRGTGSYEQYF.

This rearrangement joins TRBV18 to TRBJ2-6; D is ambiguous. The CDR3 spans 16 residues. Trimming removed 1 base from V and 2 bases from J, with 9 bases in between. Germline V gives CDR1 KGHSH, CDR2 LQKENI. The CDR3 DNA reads TGTGCCAGCTCACCACAGGGCCCCCCTGGGGCCAACGTCCTGACTTTC. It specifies CASSPQGPPGANVLTF.

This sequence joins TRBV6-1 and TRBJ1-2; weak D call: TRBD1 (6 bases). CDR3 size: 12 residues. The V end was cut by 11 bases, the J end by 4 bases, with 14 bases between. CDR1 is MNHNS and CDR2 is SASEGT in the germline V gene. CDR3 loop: CAWGGAGYGYTF. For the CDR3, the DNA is TGTGCCTGGGGGGGCGCCGGCTATGGCTACACCTTC.

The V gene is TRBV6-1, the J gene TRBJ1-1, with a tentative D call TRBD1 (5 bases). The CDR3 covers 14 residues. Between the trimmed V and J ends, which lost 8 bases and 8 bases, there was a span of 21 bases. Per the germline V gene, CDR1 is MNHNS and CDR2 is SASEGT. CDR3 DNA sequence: TGTGCCAGCTATGGGCTGGACTGGGGGAAGGAAGCTTTCTTT. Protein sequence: CASYGLDWGKEAFF.

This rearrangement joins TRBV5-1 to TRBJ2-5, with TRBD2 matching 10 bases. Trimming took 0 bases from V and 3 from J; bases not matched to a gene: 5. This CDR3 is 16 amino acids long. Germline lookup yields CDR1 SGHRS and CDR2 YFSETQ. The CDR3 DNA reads TGCGCCAGCAGCTTGGGCGCTAGCGGGGGAGAAGAGACCCAGTACTTC. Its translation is CASSLGASGGEETQYF.

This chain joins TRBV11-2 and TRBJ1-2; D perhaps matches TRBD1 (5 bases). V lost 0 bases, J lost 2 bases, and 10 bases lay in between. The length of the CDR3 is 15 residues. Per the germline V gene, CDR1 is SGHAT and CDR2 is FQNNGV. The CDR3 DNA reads TGTGCCAGCAGCTTAGATCCCGACAGCAACTATGGCTACACCTTC. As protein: CASSLDPDSNYGYTF.

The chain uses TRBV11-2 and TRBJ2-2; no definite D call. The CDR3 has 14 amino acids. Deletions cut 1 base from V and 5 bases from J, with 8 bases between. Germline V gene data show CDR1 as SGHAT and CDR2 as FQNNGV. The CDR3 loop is CASSLARLTGELFF. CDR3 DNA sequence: TGTGCCAGCAGCTTAGCCCGGTTAACCGGGGAGCTGTTTTTT.

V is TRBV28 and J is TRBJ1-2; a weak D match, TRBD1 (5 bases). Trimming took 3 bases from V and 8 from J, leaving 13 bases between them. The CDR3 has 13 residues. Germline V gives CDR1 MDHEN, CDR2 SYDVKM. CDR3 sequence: CASSFPGRGGYTF. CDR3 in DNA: TGTGCCAGCAGTTTCCCTGGGAGGGGCGGCTACACCTTC.

The CDR3 bases are TGTGCCAGCAGCTTAGGTCAGGGGGCTTACAATGAGCAGTTCTTC. Its protein product is CASSLGQGAYNEQFF. The chain combines TRBV7-9 with TRBJ2-1, with 8 bases lining up with TRBD1. Germline CDR1 reads SEHNR; CDR2 reads FQNEAQ (reference sequence). The V and J ends lost 1 base and 4 bases, in that order; junction bases with no gene match: 3. The length of the CDR3 is 15 residues.

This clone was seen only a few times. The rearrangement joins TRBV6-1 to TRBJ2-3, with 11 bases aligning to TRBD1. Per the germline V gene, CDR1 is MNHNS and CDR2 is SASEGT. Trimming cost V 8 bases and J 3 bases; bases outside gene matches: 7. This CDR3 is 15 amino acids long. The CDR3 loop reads CASRKDRGHTDTQYF. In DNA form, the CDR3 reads TGTGCCAGCCGGAAGGACAGGGGGCATACAGATACGCAGTATTTT.

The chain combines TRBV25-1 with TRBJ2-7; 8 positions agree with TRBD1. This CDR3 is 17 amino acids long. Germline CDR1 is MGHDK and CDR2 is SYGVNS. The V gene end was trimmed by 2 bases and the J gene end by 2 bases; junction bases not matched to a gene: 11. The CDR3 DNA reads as TGTGCCAGCAGTGAAGCGGGCAGGGGGCGCCGGGCCTACGAGCAGTACTTC. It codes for CASSEAGRGRRAYEQYF.